This T cell receptor (beta chain) was documented in a study of Ad26.COV2.S vaccination and SARS-CoV-2 variants. Notes on the study in general: Vaccine and placebo recipients had comparable breadth of non-spike TCRs. Spike-specific TCR breadth was greater in vaccine than placebo recipients.

The ends were cut back, 0 bases at V and 5 bases at J, with 4 bases in the middle. Germline CDR1 reads MNHNS; CDR2 reads SASEGT. The CDR3 has 13 residues. The treatment is: around 19 received Ad26.COV2.S at low or high dose, single or two shots; about 5 received placebo; per-sample allocation not given. Samples were taken on day 63 after the first vaccine or placebo injection. The sample came from a Boston adult aged 18-55 years. Profiled with immunoSEQ multiplex PCR; TCRdb holds only in-frame clones, not every one. The table shows about 320,000 clones, with about 86% occurring only once. With regard to this clone: Its antigen is not known.

Sequenced here: peripheral blood, sampled in a trial of Ad26.COV2.S vaccine versus placebo. This TCR was sampled from a person between 18 and 65 years old who received the Ad26.COV2.S COVID-19 vaccine or a placebo. V gene TRBV6-1 combines with J gene TRBJ2-2; no definite D call. CDR3 in DNA: TGTGCCAGCAGTGAAGCAAGGACCGGGGAGCTGTTTTTT. Protein: CASSEARTGELFF.